The sequence of this T cell receptor beta chain was determined in a study of OX40 agonist ivuxolimab in advanced cancers. Trimming removed 5 bases at V and 4 bases at J, with 12 bases between. The CDR3 is made up of 14 amino acids. Germline values: CDR1 MDHEN, CDR2 SYDVKM. Assay used: immunoSEQ multiplex PCR; TCRdb lists only in-frame clones, some missing. In the table there are 65,000 to 100,000 clones, around 88% of which are singletons. The sequence derives from an adult with an advanced solid tumor such as melanoma, head and neck, liver or kidney cancer. The chain carries TRBV28 and TRBJ1-5, with D tentatively TRBD1 (5 bases). The sequencing here drew on CD4+ or CD8+ T cells sorted from blood, taken in a trial of the OX40 agonist ivuxolimab. The CDR3 spells CASSPGDGNQPQHF. As DNA, the CDR3 is TGTGCCAGCAGTCCTGGGGACGGAAATCAGCCCCAGCATTTT.